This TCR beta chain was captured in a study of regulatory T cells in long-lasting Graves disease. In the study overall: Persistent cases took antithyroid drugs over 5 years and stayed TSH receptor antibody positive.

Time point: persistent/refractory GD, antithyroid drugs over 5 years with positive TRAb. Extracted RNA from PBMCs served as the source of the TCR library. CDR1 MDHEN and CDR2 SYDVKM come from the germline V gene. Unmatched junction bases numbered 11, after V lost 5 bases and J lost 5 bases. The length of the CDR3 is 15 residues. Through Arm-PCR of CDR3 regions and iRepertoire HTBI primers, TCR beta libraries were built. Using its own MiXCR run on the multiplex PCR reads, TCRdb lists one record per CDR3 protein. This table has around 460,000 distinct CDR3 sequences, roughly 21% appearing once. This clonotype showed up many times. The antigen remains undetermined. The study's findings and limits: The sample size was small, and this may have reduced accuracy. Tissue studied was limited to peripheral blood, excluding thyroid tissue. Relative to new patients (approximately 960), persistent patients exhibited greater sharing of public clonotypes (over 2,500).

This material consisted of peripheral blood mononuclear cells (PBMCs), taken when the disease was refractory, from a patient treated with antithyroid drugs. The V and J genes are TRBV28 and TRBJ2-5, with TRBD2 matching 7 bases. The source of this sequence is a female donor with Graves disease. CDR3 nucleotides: TGTGCCAGCAGTACCCCGGGAGGAGGGACGGAGACCCAGTACTTC. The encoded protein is CASSTPGGGTETQYF.